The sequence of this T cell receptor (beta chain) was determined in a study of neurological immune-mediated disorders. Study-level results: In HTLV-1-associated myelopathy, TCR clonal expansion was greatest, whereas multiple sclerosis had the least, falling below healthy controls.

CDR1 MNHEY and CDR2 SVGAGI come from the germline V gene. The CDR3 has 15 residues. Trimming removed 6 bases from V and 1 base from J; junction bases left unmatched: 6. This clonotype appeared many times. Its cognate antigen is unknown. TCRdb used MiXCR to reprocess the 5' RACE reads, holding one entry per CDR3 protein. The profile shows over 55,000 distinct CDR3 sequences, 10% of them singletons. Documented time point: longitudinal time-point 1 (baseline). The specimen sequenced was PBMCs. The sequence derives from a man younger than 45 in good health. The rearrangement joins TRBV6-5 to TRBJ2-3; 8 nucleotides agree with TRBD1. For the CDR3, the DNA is TGTGCCAGCAGCCGACAGGGGAGTGGCACAGATACGCAGTATTTT. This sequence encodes CASSRQGSGTDTQYF.